What follows is one T cell receptor beta chain and its context. The data derive from a study of control samples from healthy donors and cancer patients. Germline V CDR1 and CDR2: SNHLY, FYNNEI. This CDR3 is 16 amino acids long. Trimming stripped 4 bases from V and 3 bases from J, with 19 bases between. Sequenced by immunoSEQ multiplex PCR; TCRdb stores in-frame clones only, minus some. The sample carries 260,000 or so clones, roughly four fifths recorded once. The TCR sequence derives from a woman aged 55-70 years with lung cancer. The material sequenced was PBMCs. V and J are TRBV2 and TRBJ2-7; weak D call: TRBD1 (6 bases). As DNA, the CDR3 is TGTGCCAGCAGTGCCCGCCGGGACAACGTAGGCTACGAGCAGTACTTC. It encodes CASSARRDNVGYEQYF. Complete variable domain (other parts from reference TRBV2 and TRBJ2-7): EPEVTQTPSHQVTQMGQEVILRCVPISNHLYFYWYRQILGQKVEFLVSFYNNEISEKSEIFDDQFSVERPDGSNFTLKIRSTKLEDSAMYFCASSARRDNVGYEQYFGPGTRLTVT.